Included here is one T cell receptor beta chain sequence, with context. Its antigen is still unknown. This sample stems from a study of cytomegalovirus exposure and HLA in healthy donors. Study-level background: HLA-typed donors were the source of approximately 86 million unique TCRs held in an early data release. Study findings and constraints: A likely sequencing artifact accounted for one observed cluster of highly shared sequence variants.

CDR1 is SGHAT, CDR2 FQDESV, per germline (reference sequence). The CDR3 has 15 residues. V gave up 7 bases and J gave up 0 bases; unmatched junction bases: 8. A multiplex PCR was run with 60 Vbeta primers and 13 Jbeta primers. TCRdb's table, derived via immunoSEQ multiplex PCR, lists solely in-frame clones and lacks some. The table has some 190,000 clones, 76% seen once; the top ten hold around 2.3%. This chain joins TRBV11-1 and TRBJ2-7; 8 bases fit TRBD2. This TCR derives from a woman younger than 45 in good health and CMV-seropositive. The specimen was PBMCs. Here the CDR3 reads CASNSRGGPSYEQYF. DNA of the CDR3: TGTGCCAGCAACAGTCGGGGGGGTCCCTCCTACGAGCAGTACTTC.